Sequencing of this T cell receptor beta chain was carried out in a study of PD-1 blockade in classical Hodgkin lymphoma. Looking at the study overall: With a 2-week interval, patients received intravenous nivolumab at 3 mg/kg.

In every patient, relapse followed autologous stem cell transplantation, while exposure to brentuximab vedotin differed. Assay: immunoSEQ multiplex PCR; the TCRdb copy retains only in-frame clones and omits some. The data contain 21,000 or so clones, over 70% of them seen just once; the ten biggest clones take up about a fifth. Sequencing was performed on peripheral blood mononuclear cells (PBMCs), taken at baseline. The receptor was isolated from a human donor with classical Hodgkin lymphoma.

The CDR3 nucleotides are TGTGCCAGCAGCTTAAGGTGGGGGACGCGGAGAAGCACAGATACGCAGTATTTT. It codes for CASSLRWGTRRSTDTQYF. The rearrangement joins TRBV7-2 to TRBJ2-3, with D possibly called TRBD1 or TRBD2 (5 bases each). Between the trimmed V and J ends, which lost 2 bases and 0 bases, there was a span of 18 bases. The CDR3 loop spans 18 amino acids. Germline loops: CDR1 SGHTA, CDR2 FQGNSA.